The following is a TCR beta chain sequence with its context. The protocol was immunoSEQ multiplex PCR, while the TCRdb copy is restricted to in-frame clones and leaves out a portion. The sample yields around 23,000 clones, 89% seen once. The sample is drawn from a study of PD-1 blockade in classical Hodgkin lymphoma. CDR3 length: 13 residues. Germline V gene sequence: CDR1 MDHEN, CDR2 SYDVKM. Trimming left V 3 bases short and J 3 bases short, with 9 bases between. Time point noted: newly diagnosed, previously untreated cHL patient sample. The study purified CD4+ T cells from thawed PBMCs using magnetic negative selection. Comparators were PBMCs taken from newly diagnosed, untreated classical Hodgkin lymphoma.

This receptor was identified in a human donor with classical Hodgkin lymphoma. The chain combines TRBV28 with TRBJ2-7; D may be TRBD2 (5 bases). The sequenced material came from CD4+ T cells from blood. CDR3: CASSFQRDYEQYF. CDR3 nucleotides: TGTGCCAGCAGTTTCCAACGGGACTACGAGCAGTACTTC.